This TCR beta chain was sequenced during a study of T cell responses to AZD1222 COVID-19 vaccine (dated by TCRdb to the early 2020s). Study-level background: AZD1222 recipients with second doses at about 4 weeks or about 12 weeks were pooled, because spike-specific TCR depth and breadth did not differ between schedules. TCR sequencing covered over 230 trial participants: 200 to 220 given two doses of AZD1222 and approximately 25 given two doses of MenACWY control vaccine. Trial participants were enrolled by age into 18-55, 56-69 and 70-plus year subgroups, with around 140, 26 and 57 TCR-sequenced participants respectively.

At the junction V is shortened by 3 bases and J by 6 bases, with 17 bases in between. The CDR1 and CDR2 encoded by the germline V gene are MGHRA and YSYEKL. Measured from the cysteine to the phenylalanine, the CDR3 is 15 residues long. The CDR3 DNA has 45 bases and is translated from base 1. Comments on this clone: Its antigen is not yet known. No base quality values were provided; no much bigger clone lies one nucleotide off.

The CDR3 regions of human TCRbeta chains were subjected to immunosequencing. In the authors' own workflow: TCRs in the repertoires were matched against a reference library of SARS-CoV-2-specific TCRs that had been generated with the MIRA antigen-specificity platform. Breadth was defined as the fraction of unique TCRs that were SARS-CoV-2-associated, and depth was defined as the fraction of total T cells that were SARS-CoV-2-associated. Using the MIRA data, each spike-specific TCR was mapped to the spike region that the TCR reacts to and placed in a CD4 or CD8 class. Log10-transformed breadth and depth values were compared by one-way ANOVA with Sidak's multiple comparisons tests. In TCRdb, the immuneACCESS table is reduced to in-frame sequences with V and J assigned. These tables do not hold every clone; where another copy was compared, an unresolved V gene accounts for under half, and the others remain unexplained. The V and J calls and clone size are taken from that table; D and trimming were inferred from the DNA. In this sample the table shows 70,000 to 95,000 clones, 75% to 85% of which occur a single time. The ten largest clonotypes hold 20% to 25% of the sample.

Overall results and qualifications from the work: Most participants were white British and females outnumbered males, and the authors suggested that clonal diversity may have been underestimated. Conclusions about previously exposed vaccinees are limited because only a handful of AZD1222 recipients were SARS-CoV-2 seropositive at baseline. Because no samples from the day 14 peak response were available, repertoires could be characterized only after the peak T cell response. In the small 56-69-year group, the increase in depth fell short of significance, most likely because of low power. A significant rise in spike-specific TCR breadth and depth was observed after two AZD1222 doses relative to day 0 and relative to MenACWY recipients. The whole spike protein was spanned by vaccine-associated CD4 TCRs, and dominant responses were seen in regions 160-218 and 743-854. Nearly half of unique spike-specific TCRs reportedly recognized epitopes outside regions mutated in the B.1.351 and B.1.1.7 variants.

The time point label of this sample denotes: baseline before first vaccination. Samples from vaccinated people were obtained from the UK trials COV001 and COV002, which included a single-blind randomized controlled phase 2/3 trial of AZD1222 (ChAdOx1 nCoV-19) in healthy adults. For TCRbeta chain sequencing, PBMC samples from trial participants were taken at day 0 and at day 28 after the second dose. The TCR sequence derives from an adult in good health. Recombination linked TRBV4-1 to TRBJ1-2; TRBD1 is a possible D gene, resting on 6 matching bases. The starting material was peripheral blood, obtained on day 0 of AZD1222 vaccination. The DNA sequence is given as TGCGCCAGCAGCCAGGACAGTCATCACAGGGATGGCTACACCTTC. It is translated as CASSQDSHHRDGYTF.